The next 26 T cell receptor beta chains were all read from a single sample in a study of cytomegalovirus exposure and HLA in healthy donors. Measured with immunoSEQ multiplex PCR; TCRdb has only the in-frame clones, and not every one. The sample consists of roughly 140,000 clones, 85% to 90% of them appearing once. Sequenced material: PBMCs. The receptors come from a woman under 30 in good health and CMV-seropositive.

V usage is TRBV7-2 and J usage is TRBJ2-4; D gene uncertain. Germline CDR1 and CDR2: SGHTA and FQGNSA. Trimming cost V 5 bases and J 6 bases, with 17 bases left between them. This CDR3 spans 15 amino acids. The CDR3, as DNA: TGTGCCAGCAGCCTGAGCCCGGGTGCCTCAAACATTCAGTACTTC. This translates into CASSLSPGASNIQYF.

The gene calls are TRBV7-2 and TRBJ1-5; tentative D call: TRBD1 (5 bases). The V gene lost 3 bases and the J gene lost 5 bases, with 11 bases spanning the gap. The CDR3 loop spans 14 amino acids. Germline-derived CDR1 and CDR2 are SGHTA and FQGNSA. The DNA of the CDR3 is TGTGCCAGCAGCTTTCCAGGGTGGGATCAGCCCCAGCATTTT. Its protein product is CASSFPGWDQPQHF.

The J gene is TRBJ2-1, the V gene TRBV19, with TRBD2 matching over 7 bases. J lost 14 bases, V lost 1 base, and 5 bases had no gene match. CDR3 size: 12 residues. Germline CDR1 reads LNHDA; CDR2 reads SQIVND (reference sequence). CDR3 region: CASSIGAGVEFF. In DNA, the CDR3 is TGTGCCAGTAGTATAGGCGCGGGGGTGGAGTTCTTC.

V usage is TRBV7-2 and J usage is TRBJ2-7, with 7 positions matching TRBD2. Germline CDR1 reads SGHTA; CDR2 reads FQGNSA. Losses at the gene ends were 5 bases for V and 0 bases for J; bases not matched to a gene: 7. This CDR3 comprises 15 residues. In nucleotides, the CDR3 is TGTGCCAGCAGCCCCCGGGGCGGGAGCTCCTACGAGCAGTACTTC. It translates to CASSPRGGSSYEQYF.

This CDR3 is CASSWGGRTDTQYF. The CDR3 region has the DNA TGTGCCAGCAGTTGGGGGGGCCGCACAGATACGCAGTATTTT. The chain combines TRBV6-5 with TRBJ2-3; tentative D call: TRBD2 (7 bases). Trimming left V 4 bases short and J 1 base short, with 9 bases between. The CDR3 spans 14 residues. The germline V gene encodes CDR1 MNHEY and CDR2 SVGAGI.

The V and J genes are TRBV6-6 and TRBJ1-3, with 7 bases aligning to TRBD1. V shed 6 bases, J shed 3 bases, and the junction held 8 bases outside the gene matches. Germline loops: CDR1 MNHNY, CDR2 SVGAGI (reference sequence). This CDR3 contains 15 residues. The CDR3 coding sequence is TGTGCCAGCAGCCCCATTACAGGGGATGGAAACACCATATATTTT. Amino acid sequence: CASSPITGDGNTIYF.

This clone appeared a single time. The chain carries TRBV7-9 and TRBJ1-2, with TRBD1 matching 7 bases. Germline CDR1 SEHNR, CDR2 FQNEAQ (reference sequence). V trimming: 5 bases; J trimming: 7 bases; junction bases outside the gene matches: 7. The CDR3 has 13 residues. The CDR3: CASSVAGGVGYTF. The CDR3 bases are TGTGCCAGCAGCGTGGCAGGGGGTGTTGGCTACACCTTC.

CDR3 in DNA: TGTGCCAGCAGCACCCTCCCACAGGGGGAAGTGCAGTACTTC. Its protein is CASSTLPQGEVQYF. The chain recombines TRBV7-9 with TRBJ2-7; 8 positions match TRBD1. There are 14 residues in the CDR3. V lost 5 bases and J lost 9; bases outside the gene matches: 12. CDR1 SEHNR and CDR2 FQNEAQ come from the germline V gene (reference sequence).

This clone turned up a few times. CDR3 loop: CSARGENTIYF. The DNA of the CDR3 is TGCAGTGCTAGAGGAGAAAACACCATATATTTT. The V call is TRBV20-1, the J call TRBJ1-3; D is unresolved. The germline CDR1 and CDR2 sequences are DFQATT and SNEGSKA (reference sequence). V gave up 1 base and J gave up 6 bases, with 4 bases separating them. This CDR3 region has 11 residues.

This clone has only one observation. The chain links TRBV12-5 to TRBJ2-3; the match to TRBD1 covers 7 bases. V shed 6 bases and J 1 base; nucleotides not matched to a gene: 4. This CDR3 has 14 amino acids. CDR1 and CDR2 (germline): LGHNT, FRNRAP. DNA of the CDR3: TGTGCTAGTGGAAAAGGACAGGGCACAGATACGCAGTATTTT. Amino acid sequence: CASGKGQGTDTQYF. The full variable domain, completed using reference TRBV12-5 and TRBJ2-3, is DARVTQTPRHKVTEMGQEVTMRCQPILGHNTVFWYRQTMMQGLELLAYFRNRAPLDDSGMPKDRFSAEMPDATLATLKIQPSEPRDSAVYFCASGKGQGTDTQYFGPGTRLTVL.

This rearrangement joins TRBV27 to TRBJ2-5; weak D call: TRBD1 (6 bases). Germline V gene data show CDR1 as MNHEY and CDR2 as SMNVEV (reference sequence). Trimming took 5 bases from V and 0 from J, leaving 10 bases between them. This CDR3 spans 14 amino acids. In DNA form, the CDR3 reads TGTGCCAGCAGTACATACAGGGACCAAGAGACCCAGTACTTC. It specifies CASSTYRDQETQYF.

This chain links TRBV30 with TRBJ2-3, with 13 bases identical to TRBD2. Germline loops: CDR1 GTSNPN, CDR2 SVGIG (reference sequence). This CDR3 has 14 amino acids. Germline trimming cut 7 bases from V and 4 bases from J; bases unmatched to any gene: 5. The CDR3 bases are TGTGCCTTCGGACTAGCGGGAGAGTCAGATACGCAGTATTTT. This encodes CAFGLAGESDTQYF.

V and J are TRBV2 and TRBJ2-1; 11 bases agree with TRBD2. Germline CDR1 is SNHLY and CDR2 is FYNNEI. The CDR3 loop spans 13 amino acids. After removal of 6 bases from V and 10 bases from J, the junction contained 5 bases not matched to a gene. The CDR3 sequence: CASSGTSGREQFF. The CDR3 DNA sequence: TGTGCCAGCAGCGGGACTAGCGGAAGAGAGCAGTTCTTC.

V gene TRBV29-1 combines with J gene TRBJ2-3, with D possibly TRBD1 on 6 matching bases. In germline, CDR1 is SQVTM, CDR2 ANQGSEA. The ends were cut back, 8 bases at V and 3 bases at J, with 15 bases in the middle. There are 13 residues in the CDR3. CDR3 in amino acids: CSHMVGATDTQYF. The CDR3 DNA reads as TGCAGCCATATGGTGGGGGCGACAGATACGCAGTATTTT.

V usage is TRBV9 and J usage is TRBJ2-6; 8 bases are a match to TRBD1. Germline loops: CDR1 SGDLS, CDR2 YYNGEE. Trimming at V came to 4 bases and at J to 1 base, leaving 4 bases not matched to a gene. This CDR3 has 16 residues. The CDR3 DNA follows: TGTGCCAGCAGCTTGGGACAGGCGTCTGGGGCCAACGTCCTGACTTTC. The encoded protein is CASSLGQASGANVLTF.

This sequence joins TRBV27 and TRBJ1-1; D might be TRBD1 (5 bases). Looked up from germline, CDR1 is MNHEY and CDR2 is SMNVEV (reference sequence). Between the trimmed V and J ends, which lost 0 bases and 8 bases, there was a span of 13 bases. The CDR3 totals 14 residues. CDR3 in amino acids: CASSLSGTGGEAFF. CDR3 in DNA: TGTGCCAGCAGTTTATCGGGGACGGGAGGGGAAGCTTTCTTT.

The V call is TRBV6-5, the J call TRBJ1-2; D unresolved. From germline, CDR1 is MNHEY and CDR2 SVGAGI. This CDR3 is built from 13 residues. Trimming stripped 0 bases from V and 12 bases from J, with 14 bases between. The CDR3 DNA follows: TGTGCCAGCAGTTACTCGAGCCCGCCCGGGAACACCTTC. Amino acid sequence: CASSYSSPPGNTF.

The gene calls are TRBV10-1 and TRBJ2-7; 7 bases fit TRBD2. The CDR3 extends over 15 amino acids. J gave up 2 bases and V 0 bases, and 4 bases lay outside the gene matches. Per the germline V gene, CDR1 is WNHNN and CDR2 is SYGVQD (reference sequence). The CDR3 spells CASSESPSGPYEQYF. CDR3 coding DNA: TGCGCCAGCAGTGAGTCTCCTAGCGGCCCCTACGAGCAGTACTTC.

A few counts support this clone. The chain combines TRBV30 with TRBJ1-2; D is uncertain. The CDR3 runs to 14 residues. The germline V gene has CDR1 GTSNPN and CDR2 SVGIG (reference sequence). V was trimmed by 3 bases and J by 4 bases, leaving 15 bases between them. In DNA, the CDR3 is TGTGCCTGGAGAGACACTATGGGAGGCTATGGCTACACCTTC. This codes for CAWRDTMGGYGYTF. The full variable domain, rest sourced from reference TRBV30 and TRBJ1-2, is SQTIHQWPATLVQPVGSPLSLECTVEGTSNPNLYWYRQAAGRGLQLLFYSVGIGQISSEVPQNLSASRPQDRQFILSSKKLLLSDSGFYLCAWRDTMGGYGYTFGSGTRLTVV.

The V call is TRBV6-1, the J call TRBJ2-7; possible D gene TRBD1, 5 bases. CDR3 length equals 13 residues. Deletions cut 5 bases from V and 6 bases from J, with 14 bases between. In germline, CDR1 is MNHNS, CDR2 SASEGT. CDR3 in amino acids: CASSQRQFAEQYF. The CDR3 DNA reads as TGTGCCAGCAGTCAGAGACAGTTTGCCGAGCAGTACTTC.

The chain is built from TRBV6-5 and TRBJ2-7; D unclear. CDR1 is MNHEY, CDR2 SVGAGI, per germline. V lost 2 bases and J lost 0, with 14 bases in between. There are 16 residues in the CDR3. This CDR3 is CASSYDGGTYSYEQYF. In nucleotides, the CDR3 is TGTGCCAGCAGTTACGACGGCGGCACCTACTCCTACGAGCAGTACTTC.

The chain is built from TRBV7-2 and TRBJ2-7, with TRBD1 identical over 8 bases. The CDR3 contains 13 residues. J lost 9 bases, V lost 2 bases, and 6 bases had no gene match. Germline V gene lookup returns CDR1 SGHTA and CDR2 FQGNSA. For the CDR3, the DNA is TGTGCCAGCAGCTTAACCGGACAGGGTGGGCAGTACTTC. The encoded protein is CASSLTGQGGQYF.

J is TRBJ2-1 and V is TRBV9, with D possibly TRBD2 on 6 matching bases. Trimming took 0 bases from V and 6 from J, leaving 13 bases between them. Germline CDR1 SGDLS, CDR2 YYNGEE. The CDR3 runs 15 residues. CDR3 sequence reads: CASSVDPSVLNEQFF. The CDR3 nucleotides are TGTGCCAGCAGCGTAGATCCTAGCGTCCTCAATGAGCAGTTCTTC.

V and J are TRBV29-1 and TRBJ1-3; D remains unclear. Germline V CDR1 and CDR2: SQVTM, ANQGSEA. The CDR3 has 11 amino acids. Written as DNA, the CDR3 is TGCAGTTCGAGCTCTGGAAACACCATATATTTT. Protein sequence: CSSSSGNTIYF.

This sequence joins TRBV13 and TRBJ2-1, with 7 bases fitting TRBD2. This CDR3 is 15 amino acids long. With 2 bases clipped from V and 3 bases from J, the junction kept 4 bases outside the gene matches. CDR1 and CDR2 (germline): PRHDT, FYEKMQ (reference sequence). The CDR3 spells CASSLRASGYNEQFF. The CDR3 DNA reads TGTGCCAGCAGCTTACGCGCTAGCGGCTACAATGAGCAGTTCTTC.

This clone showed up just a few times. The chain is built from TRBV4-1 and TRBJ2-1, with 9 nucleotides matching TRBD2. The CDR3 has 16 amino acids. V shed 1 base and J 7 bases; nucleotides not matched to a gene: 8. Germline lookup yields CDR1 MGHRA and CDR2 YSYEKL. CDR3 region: CASSQVGVAGVNEQFF. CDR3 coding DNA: TGCGCCAGCAGCCAAGTCGGGGTAGCGGGAGTGAATGAGCAGTTCTTC.